A selection of T cell receptor beta chains follows, all from one sample in a study of response to subunit inactivated influenza vaccine. Each CDR3 protein is one row after TCRdb ran MiXCR on the RT-PCR reads. The sample consists of more than 400,000 distinct CDR3 sequences, 9.5% to 12% of them appearing once. This specimen was PBMCs from blood, taken around seven weeks after vaccination. These receptors were obtained from a man aged 50 or older who received an inactivated influenza vaccine. The CDR3 runs from the conserved cysteine through the conserved F or W. D genes are given only for firm matches. Clone sizes are given selectively: once, few, many, or a class where the clone is expanded.

CASSLGPLGNSRIQETQYF	TGTGCCAGCAGTTTAGGCCCTCTCGGGAATAGCAGAATCCAAGAGACCCAGTACTTC	TRBJ2-5	TRBV27	few	-
CSAPVQGVRETQYF	TGCAGTGCACCCGTACAGGGGGTGAGGGAGACCCAGTACTTC	TRBJ2-5	TRBV20-1	once	TRBD1
CASSKGYYETGELFF	TGCGCCAGCAGCAAAGGGTACTACGAAACCGGGGAGCTGTTTTTT	TRBJ2-2	TRBV4-3	few	-
CASSLSGGAQETQYF	TGTGCCAGCAGCTTATCGGGCGGGGCCCAAGAGACCCAGTACTTC	TRBJ2-5	TRBV7-2	-	-
CASSLDLGSETQYF	TGTGCCAGCAGCTTAGATCTCGGGTCCGAGACCCAGTACTTC	TRBJ2-5	TRBV7-2	few	-
CSASAGASGRTDTQYF	TGCAGTGCCTCCGCCGGGGCTAGCGGGAGGACAGATACGCAGTATTTT	TRBJ2-3	TRBV20-1	few	TRBD2
CSVLLDYNEQFF	TGCAGCGTTCTGCTAGACTACAATGAGCAGTTCTTC	TRBJ2-1	TRBV29-1	-	-
CASIGGAGGNTQYF	TGTGCCAGCATCGGTGGGGCAGGGGGAAATACGCAGTATTTT	TRBJ2-3	TRBV7-9	few	TRBD1
CSVALGLGKETQYF	TGCAGCGTCGCCCTGGGGTTGGGAAAAGAGACCCAGTACTTC	TRBJ2-5	TRBV29-1	few	-
CASSRTGTSGSYEQFF	TGTGCCAGCAGCAGGACCGGGACTAGCGGGAGCTATGAGCAGTTCTTC	TRBJ2-1	TRBV7-2	many	TRBD2
CAISGQDSGNTIYF	TGTGCCATCAGTGGCCAGGACTCTGGAAACACCATATATTTT	TRBJ1-3	TRBV10-3	-	-
CATSRVGENTEAFF	TGTGCCACCAGCAGAGTCGGAGAGAACACTGAAGCTTTCTTT	TRBJ1-1	TRBV15	-	-
CASSEQDRDYEQYF	TGCGCCAGCAGCGAACAAGACAGGGACTACGAGCAGTACTTC	TRBJ2-7	TRBV5-1	-	TRBD1
CASSRVSNTGELFF	TGTGCCAGCAGCCGGGTCTCCAACACCGGGGAGCTGTTTTTT	TRBJ2-2	TRBV12-3/TRBV12-4	-	-
CASSPRNENTGELFF	TGTGCCAGCAGCCCCCGAAACGAAAACACCGGGGAGCTGTTTTTT	TRBJ2-2	TRBV6-1	few	-
CASSWISTDTQYF	TGTGCCAGCAGTTGGATAAGCACAGATACGCAGTATTTT	TRBJ2-3	TRBV12-3/TRBV12-4	many	-
CSALGRGGGELFF	TGCAGTGCCCTTGGGCGCGGGGGCGGGGAGCTGTTTTTT	TRBJ2-2	TRBV20-1	few	TRBD2
CASSFQGAGEQYF	TGTGCCAGCAGCTTCCAGGGGGCAGGGGAGCAGTACTTC	TRBJ2-7	TRBV7-9	-	TRBD1
CASSLEGQRLEKLFF	TGTGCCAGCAGCTTAGAGGGACAGCGACTTGAAAAACTGTTTTTT	TRBJ1-4	TRBV7-6	-	TRBD1